Below, 26 T cell receptor beta chains from the same sample are listed, as sequenced in a study of T cell clonality in common variable immunodeficiency. Sequenced by immunoSEQ multiplex PCR; TCRdb stores in-frame clones only, minus some. This sample comprises 51,000 or so clones, none seen once only. Sequencing input: peripheral blood mononuclear cells. These receptors all come from a person aged 18-70 years in good health.

This clone was counted at least ten times. Read data end 3 residues before the CDR3 end; the end is taken from the germline J gene. The genes are TRBV20-1 and TRBJ2-3, with D tentatively TRBD2 (6 bases). Germline CDR1 is DFQATT and CDR2 is SNEGSKA (reference sequence). The CDR3 covers 17 residues. Between the trimmed V and J ends, which lost 4 bases and 2 bases, there was a span of 22 bases. CDR3 residues: CSANGGVSGTTTDTQYF. The sequenced part of the CDR3 DNA is TGCAGTGCTAACGGAGGGGTTAGCGGTACCACCACAGATACG.

A few counts support this clone. With the read ending 3 residues before the CDR3 end, the germline J gene is used to fill in that end. The chain couples TRBV2 to TRBJ1-3; D perhaps matches TRBD1 (5 bases). CDR3 length: 15 amino acids. Germline V gene data show CDR1 as SNHLY and CDR2 as FYNNEI. The V end lost 3 bases, the J end lost 0 bases, and 9 bases lay between the germline ends. Here the CDR3 reads CASSEERGSGNTIYF. CDR3 bases read: TGTGCCAGCAGTGAGGAGAGGGGCTCTGGAAACACC.

This clone was recorded at least ten times. The read ends 3 residues early relative to the CDR3; the germline J gene fills the gap. The V call is TRBV5-1, the J call TRBJ1-1, with D possibly matching TRBD1 (6 bases). CDR1 is SGHRS, CDR2 YFSETQ, per germline. The CDR3 runs 15 residues. Trimming left V 2 bases short and J 7 bases short, with 18 bases between. The covered CDR3 bases are TGCGCCAGCAGCTTAAGGGGGGGTGGGGAAGGTGAA. This gives the protein CASSLRGGGEGE. The CDR3 in its entirety is CASSLRGGGEGEAFF.

Ten or more counts support this clone. The read finishes 3 residues shy of the CDR3 end, and the germline J gene is used to complete it. Different DNA sequences within this sample yield the same CDR3. The genes are TRBV6-1 and TRBJ1-3; D call uncertain. Germline CDR1 and CDR2: MNHNS and SASEGT. This CDR3 has 15 amino acids. Deletions cut 1 base from V and 3 bases from J, with 10 bases between. The CDR3 spells CASSEGPHSGNTIYF. The covered CDR3 bases are TGTGCCAGCAGTGAAGGTCCGCACAGTGGAAACACC.

This clone appeared a few times. The read finishes 3 residues shy of the CDR3 end, and the germline J gene is used to complete it. The chain has TRBV13 and TRBJ1-5; 7 nucleotides align to TRBD1. The CDR3 covers 17 residues. CDR1 is PRHDT and CDR2 is FYEKMQ in the germline V gene (reference sequence). Germline trimming cut 5 bases from V and 5 bases from J; bases unmatched to any gene: 15. The CDR3: CASSPPTSQGVHQPQHF. The part of the CDR3 DNA that was read is TGTGCCAGCAGCCCACCAACTTCCCAGGGGGTGCATCAGCCC.

This clone has a count of ten or more. The read is 3 residues too short to cover the CDR3 end, so that end is filled in from the germline J gene. The chain combines TRBV19 with TRBJ2-3; 9 bases line up with TRBD2. The germline gives CDR1 LNHDA, CDR2 SQIVND (reference sequence). The junction had 2 bases not matched to a gene; V was cut back by 4 bases and J by 3 bases. This CDR3 region has 14 residues. Incomplete CDR3 DNA: TGTGCCAGTAGTACTAGCGGGGTTACAGATACG. Protein sequence: CASSTSGVTDT. The whole CDR3 reads CASSTSGVTDTQYF.

This clone was recorded at least ten times. The CDR3 end lies 3 residues beyond the end of the read and is filled in from the germline J gene. V and J are TRBV5-1 and TRBJ1-2; unclear D gene. CDR1 SGHRS and CDR2 YFSETQ come from the germline V gene. The CDR3 extends over 13 amino acids. Trimming removed 1 base at V and 0 bases at J, with 4 bases between. CDR3 protein: CASSLTSNYGYTF. The part of the CDR3 DNA that was read is TGCGCCAGCAGCTTGACTTCTAACTATGGC.

This clone has ten or more counts. The CDR3 DNA, read in part, is TGCAGTGCCGGCGGACTGTCAACCTACGAG. Translation: CSAGGLSTYE. The whole CDR3 sequence reads CSAGGLSTYEQYF. This chain connects TRBV20-1 to TRBJ2-7, with D perhaps matching TRBD2 (5 bases). The read ends 3 residues before the CDR3 terminus; that terminus is restored from the germline J gene. This CDR3 has 13 amino acids. Germline CDR1 reads DFQATT; CDR2 reads SNEGSKA (reference sequence). The ends were cut back, 6 bases at V and 2 bases at J, with 14 bases in the middle.

About this clone: The read ends 3 residues shy of where the CDR3 ends; the end is completed using the germline J gene. The gene calls are TRBV5-1 and TRBJ2-3, with D maybe TRBD1 (5 bases). V was cut by 0 bases and J by 6 bases, with 8 bases left in between. CDR1 and CDR2 from the germline V gene are SGHRS and YFSETQ. The CDR3 has 13 residues. The part of the CDR3 DNA that was read is TGCGCCAGCAGCTTGGGATACAGGGATACG. Amino acids: CASSLGYRDT. The whole CDR3 sequence is CASSLGYRDTQYF.

There are a few counts of this clone. The read ends 3 residues shy of where the CDR3 ends; the end is completed using the germline J gene. The chain employs TRBV11-2 and TRBJ2-7; 7 bases are a match to TRBD1. Unmatched junction bases numbered 0, after V lost 3 bases and J lost 1 base. The CDR3 runs 13 residues. Germline loops: CDR1 SGHAT, CDR2 FQNNGV. This CDR3 is CASSLGQSYEQYF. The covered CDR3 bases are TGTGCCAGCAGCTTGGGACAGTCCTACGAG.

This clone was detected ten times or more. The read terminates 3 residues before the CDR3 end, so the remaining end is supplied by the germline J gene. The J gene is TRBJ2-7, the V gene TRBV4-1; 11 nucleotides agree with TRBD2. Looked up from germline, CDR1 is MGHRA and CDR2 is YSYEKL. V dropped 4 bases and J dropped 0; count of bases not matched to a gene: 2. The CDR3 is 15 residues long. The CDR3 reads CASSRTSGSSYEQYF. Incomplete CDR3 DNA: TGCGCCAGCAGCCGCACTAGCGGGAGCTCCTACGAG.

This clone was seen a few times. The read stops 3 residues short of the end of the CDR3; the missing end is completed from the germline J gene. V is TRBV2 and J is TRBJ2-7; 8 bases are a match to TRBD1. The CDR3 is 14 amino acids. Germline CDR1 reads SNHLY; CDR2 reads FYNNEI. V trimming: 4 bases; J trimming: 4 bases; junction bases outside the gene matches: 6. Incomplete CDR3 DNA: TGTGCCAGCAGTGTGCAGGGGGCTAAGTACGAG. Protein sequence: CASSVQGAKYE. The full-length CDR3 reads as CASSVQGAKYEQYF.

With regard to this clone: The read comes to an end 3 residues before the CDR3 does, leaving the germline J gene to fill in the end. The chain uses TRBV20-1 and TRBJ2-1; 8 nucleotides match TRBD2. The germline gives CDR1 DFQATT, CDR2 SNEGSKA (reference sequence). The CDR3 spans 16 residues. With V trimmed by 7 bases and J by 4 bases, 15 bases remained unmatched. Partial CDR3 DNA: TGCAGTGGTTCGGGGGGACTAGGGGGAGTTTACAATGAG. The encoded protein is CSGSGGLGGVYNE. The full CDR3 reads CSGSGGLGGVYNEQFF.

Comments on this clone: The DNA ends 3 residues before the CDR3 does, and the rest of the CDR3 is filled in from the germline J gene. The chain uses TRBV6-4 and TRBJ2-1; TRBD2 matches 9 bases. The V gene end was trimmed by 5 bases and the J gene end by 8 bases; junction bases not matched to a gene: 10. This CDR3 is built from 15 residues. In germline, CDR1 is MRHNA, CDR2 SNTAGT. CDR3 region: CASSIKAGGKDEQFF. The part of the CDR3 DNA that was read is TGTGCCAGCAGTATTAAAGCGGGGGGAAAGGATGAG.

This clone was detected many times. The read ends 3 residues early relative to the CDR3; the germline J gene fills the gap. The genes are TRBV4-2 and TRBJ1-4; perhaps TRBD1 as D (5 bases). Germline V gene data show CDR1 as LGHNA and CDR2 as YNFKEQ. This CDR3 is 16 amino acids long. V lost 4 bases, J lost 8 bases, and 20 bases lay in between. The CDR3: CASSPSMDTWEEKLFF. CDR3 DNA (partial): TGTGCCAGCAGCCCTTCCATGGACACCTGGGAGGAAAAA.

This clone was counted at least ten times. Coverage ceases 3 residues before the CDR3 finishes, and the germline J gene fills in the end. The chain is built from TRBV5-6 and TRBJ1-1; D uncertain. Germline V gene data show CDR1 as SGHDT and CDR2 as YYEEEE. The CDR3 runs to 13 residues. Trimming took off 3 bases at V and 1 base at J, with 7 bases between the two ends. The CDR3 region is CASSYYKNTEAFF. The DNA read from the CDR3 is TGTGCCAGCAGCTACTATAAGAACACTGAA.

Notes on this clone: Coverage ceases 3 residues before the CDR3 finishes, and the germline J gene fills in the end. The rearrangement uses TRBV18 and TRBJ1-5, with D tentatively TRBD1 (5 bases). Germline V lookup: CDR1 KGHSH, CDR2 LQKENI. V was shortened by 1 base and J by 2 bases, with 12 bases between the two germline ends. This CDR3 comprises 16 residues. The CDR3 loop is CASSPRGGKGNQPQHF. CDR3 bases read: TGTGCCAGCTCACCACGGGGGGGGAAAGGCAATCAGCCC.

In its sample, this clone was seen many times. From the germline J gene comes the end of the CDR3, since the read stops 3 residues before it. The rearrangement joins TRBV5-4 to TRBJ1-1; D is possibly TRBD1 (5 bases). Germline loops: CDR1 SGHNT, CDR2 YYREEE (reference sequence). The CDR3 spans 14 residues. Trimming pared 4 bases from V and 2 bases from J, leaving 12 bases between. The chain's CDR3 is CASSPGQANTEAFF. The covered CDR3 bases are TGTGCCAGCAGCCCAGGACAAGCTAACACTGAA.

In this sample, this clone turned up a few times. The read ends 3 residues shy of where the CDR3 ends; the end is completed using the germline J gene. Additional DNA sequences in this sample encode the identical CDR3. This rearrangement joins TRBV10-2 to TRBJ1-5; D is uncertain. This CDR3 is 16 amino acids long. CDR1 and CDR2 from the germline V gene are WSHSY and SAAADI. With 0 bases removed from V and 0 bases from J, the gap between germline ends came to 9 bases. CDR3 DNA, as far as it was read: TGCGCCAGCAGTGAGTCCCCGGGGAATAGCAATCAGCCC. This sequence encodes CASSESPGNSNQP. In full, the CDR3 reads CASSESPGNSNQPQHF.

In its sample, this clone was seen a few times. The CDR3 goes on 3 residues after the read ends, and that part is filled in from the germline J gene. This chain uses TRBV19 with TRBJ2-1; 7 bases match TRBD2. Germline assignment: CDR1 LNHDA and CDR2 SQIVND (reference sequence). The CDR3 is made up of 14 amino acids. The V and J ends lost 7 bases and 6 bases, in that order; junction bases with no gene match: 9. The CDR3: CASISRASGNEQFF. The sequenced part of the CDR3 DNA is TGTGCCAGTATTTCTCGGGCTAGCGGCAATGAG.

This clone was observed at least ten times. The read comes to an end 3 residues before the CDR3 does, leaving the germline J gene to fill in the end. The V and J genes are TRBV19 and TRBJ2-3; possible D gene TRBD2, 5 bases. With 2 bases removed from V and 3 bases from J, the gap between germline ends came to 15 bases. Germline V gene data show CDR1 as LNHDA and CDR2 as SQIVND (reference sequence). This CDR3 has 16 amino acids. The DNA read from the CDR3 is TGTGCCAGTAGTATAAGTCAGGCCCCGGGGACAGATACG. This codes for CASSISQAPGTDT. The CDR3 reads in full as CASSISQAPGTDTQYF.

Turning to this clone: The read stops 3 residues short of the end of the CDR3; the missing end is completed from the germline J gene. The chain has TRBV19 and TRBJ1-1, with 7 nucleotides matching TRBD1. Germline V CDR1 and CDR2: LNHDA, SQIVND (reference sequence). The CDR3 extends over 15 amino acids. Germline trimming cut 1 base from V and 0 bases from J; bases unmatched to any gene: 2. The sequenced CDR3 bases are TGTGCCAGTAGTATAGGGGGACAGATGAACACTGAA. Its protein is CASSIGGQMNTE. The CDR3 in its entirety is CASSIGGQMNTEAFF.

This clone showed up just a few times. A clone one base away is much larger, so this may be a read error. Read data end 3 residues before the CDR3 end; the end is taken from the germline J gene. This chain connects TRBV19 to TRBJ2-3; 10 nucleotides agree with TRBD1. This CDR3 spans 17 amino acids. CDR1 is LNHDA and CDR2 is SQIVND in the germline V gene (reference sequence). The sequenced part of the CDR3 DNA is TGTGCCAGTAGTATCAAAAGGACAGGGGGTGGCAATCAGCCG. Translation gives CASSIKRTGGGNQP. The whole CDR3 region reads CASSIKRTGGGNQPQYF.

In its sample, this clone was seen many times. The DNA ends 3 residues before the CDR3 does, and the rest of the CDR3 is filled in from the germline J gene. This rearrangement joins TRBV7-3 to TRBJ2-5, with D possibly being TRBD1 (6 bases). V shed 3 bases and J shed 4 bases, with 9 bases lying between them. Germline-derived CDR1 and CDR2 are SGHTA and FQGTGA. The CDR3 runs 13 residues. CDR3 DNA (partial): TGTGCCAGCAGCTTTGCAGGGGCAGAGACC. Residues: CASSFAGAET. The complete CDR3 sequence is CASSFAGAETQYF.

This clone has at least ten counts. The read comes to an end 3 residues before the CDR3 does, leaving the germline J gene to fill in the end. The chain has TRBV7-3 and TRBJ2-2; 12 nucleotides line up with TRBD2. With V trimmed by 3 bases and J by 5 bases, 1 base remained unmatched. The CDR3 is made up of 15 amino acids. The germline CDR1 and CDR2 sequences are SGHTA and FQGTGA. The DNA read from the CDR3 is TGTGCCAGCAGCTTCGGACTAGCGGGGACCGGGGAG. It codes for CASSFGLAGTGE. The entire CDR3 protein is CASSFGLAGTGELFF.

This clone was recorded many times. Read data end 3 residues before the CDR3 end; the end is taken from the germline J gene. V is TRBV19 and J is TRBJ2-3; D not resolved. The CDR3 sequence is 15 residues long. The germline V gene has CDR1 LNHDA and CDR2 SQIVND (reference sequence). With 8 bases removed from V and 6 bases from J, the gap between germline ends came to 21 bases. CDR3 sequence reads: CASRTQELYSDTQYF. Incomplete CDR3 DNA: TGTGCCAGTCGAACGCAAGAGTTATACTCGGATACG.